The present T cell receptor beta chain was sequenced within a study of identical twins. All donors were healthy, and all were Caucasian. A single record per CDR3 protein comes from TCRdb applying MiXCR to the 5' RACE reads. The sample has roughly 490,000 distinct CDR3 sequences; 13% to 15% are singletons. This clonotype was recorded at least ten times. The sample was also reused in another study, on yellow fever vaccine responses in identical twins.

Sequenced: CD4+ T cells sorted from blood. The clonotype comes from a woman younger than 35 in good health.

CDR3: CASSLMDEQYF. In nucleotides, the CDR3 is TGTGCCAGCAGTTTAATGGACGAGCAGTACTTC. The rearrangement links TRBV12-3 or TRBV12-4 to TRBJ2-7; D unresolved. Trimming shortened V by 2 bases and J by 5 bases, and 4 bases separated the two germline ends. The CDR3 totals 11 residues.